This T cell receptor beta chain was sequenced for a study of T cell changes during pregnancy in multiple sclerosis. Profiled with immunoSEQ multiplex PCR; TCRdb holds only in-frame clones, not every one. The data show about 12,000 clones, with approximately 88% seen just once and roughly 8% held by the top ten. Trimming took off 5 bases at V and 5 bases at J, with 13 bases between the two ends. Germline V gives CDR1 SEHNR, CDR2 FQNEAQ (reference sequence). The CDR3 consists of 14 residues. This material consisted of CD8+ T cells from peripheral blood mononuclear cells, taken in the second trimester of pregnancy. The TCR comes from a female donor in good health, enrolled as a control in a pregnancy study. The chain combines TRBV7-9 with TRBJ1-5; D possibly corresponds to TRBD1 (6 bases). The CDR3 here is CASSDGQRYQPQHF. CDR3 nucleotides: TGTGCCAGCAGCGACGGACAGAGATATCAGCCCCAGCATTTT.